These T cell receptor beta chains were read from a single sample in a study of PD-1 blockade in classical Hodgkin lymphoma. Method: immunoSEQ multiplex PCR; TCRdb's copy keeps in-frame clones and lacks some. The table has about 28,000 clones, roughly three quarters seen once; the top ten hold over 25%. The sequenced sample was peripheral blood mononuclear cells (PBMCs), obtained before the second cycle of nivolumab. All receptors come from a human donor with classical Hodgkin lymphoma. Each CDR3 is given with its conserved first and last residue. Each record gives: J gene, CDR3 length, V gene, CDR3 protein.

TRBJ2-5 15 TRBV10-3 CASSYSLEDQETQYF
TRBJ2-1 18 TRBV5-1 CASSLGGSDRASYNEQFF
TRBJ1-5 15 TRBV6-5 CASSQQGNSNQPQHF
TRBJ1-5 16 TRBV5-1 CASSVGLGGSNQPQHF
TRBJ1-4 16 TRBV28 CASSLLTGAGNEKLFF
TRBJ1-2 15 TRBV6-5 CASTYGGGGNYGYTF
TRBJ1-5 16 TRBV6-6 CASSYGEGRSNQPQHF
TRBJ2-2 11 TRBV20-1 CSATRTGELFF
TRBJ2-1 16 TRBV6-5 CASSNSRGASYNEQFF
TRBJ2-7 13 TRBV29-1 CSVAITTGYEQYF
TRBJ1-5 15 TRBV6-1 CASSFGQGTHQPQHF
TRBJ1-1 16 TRBV28 CASSLLGQEGWAEAFF
TRBJ2-5 15 TRBV6-5 CASSYSGGGVGTQYF
TRBJ1-5 14 TRBV7-8 CASSFFIGNQPQHF
TRBJ1-4 15 TRBV6-5 CASSYLGPLNEKLFF
TRBJ2-3 15 TRBV9 CASSAGILITDTQYF
TRBJ1-5 15 TRBV5-1 CASSFGQGTHQPQHF
TRBJ1-3 12 TRBV29-1 CSATGAGNTIYF
TRBJ2-2 16 TRBV5-1 CASSSWTGANTGELFF
TRBJ2-7 12 TRBV2 CASRQTIYEQYF
TRBJ2-3 17 TRBV2 CATPNLRDRGLPDTQYF
TRBJ1-2 15 TRBV29-1 CSVRNGGLNNYGYTF
TRBJ1-1 13 TRBV6-5 CASSYNPGTEAFF
TRBJ2-3 16 TRBV28 CASSGYLTGVEDTQYF
TRBJ2-2 15 TRBV5-1 CASSGGTGLAGELFF
TRBJ2-3 15 TRBV2 CASSEWGTGGDTQYF
TRBJ2-2 14 TRBV5-1 CASSLEGSAGELFF
TRBJ2-1 16 TRBV11-2 CASSFRRGHLINEQFF
TRBJ2-2 17 TRBV7-2 CASSSTGTTMNTGELFF
TRBJ2-7 15 TRBV6-5 CASSRDVTLSYEQYF
TRBJ2-2 14 TRBV7-8 CASSLIQAGGELFF
TRBJ1-2 16 TRBV4-3 CASSHAAGTGMDGYTF
TRBJ2-1 16 TRBV27 CASSLRSGGPKVEQFF
NA 11 TRBV18 CASSPGVEQYF
TRBJ2-5 12 TRBV6-5 CASKRTGGYQYF
TRBJ2-1 20 TRBV4-2 CASSQVKGLAGGSSYNEQFF
TRBJ2-3 15 TRBV2 CASSWTKISTDTQYF
TRBJ2-1 16 TRBV6-1 CASSGKRGFIYNEQFF
TRBJ1-1 14 TRBV6-5 CASSISPGSTEAFF
TRBJ2-5 13 TRBV18 CASSPYSAETQYF
TRBJ2-1 18 TRBV5-1 CASSTPRDRGLFYNEQFF
TRBJ2-2 12 TRBV15 CATRQGDGELFF
TRBJ2-1 15 TRBV19 CASSLKRAPGNEQFF
TRBJ1-1 14 TRBV7-2 CASSPGQLNTEAFF